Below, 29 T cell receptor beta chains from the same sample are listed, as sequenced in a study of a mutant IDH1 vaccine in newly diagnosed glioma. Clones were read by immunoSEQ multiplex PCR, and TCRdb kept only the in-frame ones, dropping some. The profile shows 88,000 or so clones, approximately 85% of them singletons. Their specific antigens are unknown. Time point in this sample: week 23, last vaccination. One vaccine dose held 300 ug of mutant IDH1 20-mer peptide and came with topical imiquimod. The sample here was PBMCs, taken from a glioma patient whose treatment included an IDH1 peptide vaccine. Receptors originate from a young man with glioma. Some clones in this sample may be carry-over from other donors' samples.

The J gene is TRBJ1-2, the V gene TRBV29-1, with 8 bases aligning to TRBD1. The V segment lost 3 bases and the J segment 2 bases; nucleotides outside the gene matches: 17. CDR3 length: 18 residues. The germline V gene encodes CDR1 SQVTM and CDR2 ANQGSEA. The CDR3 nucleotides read TGCAGCGTTGAGGACGACCCAGGGGGCTTGGACTGGAACTATGGCTACACCTTC. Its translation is CSVEDDPGGLDWNYGYTF.

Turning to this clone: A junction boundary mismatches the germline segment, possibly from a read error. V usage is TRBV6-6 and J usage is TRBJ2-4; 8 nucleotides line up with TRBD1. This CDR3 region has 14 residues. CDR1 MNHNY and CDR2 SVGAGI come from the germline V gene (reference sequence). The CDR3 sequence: CASSYSNLGQGVSF. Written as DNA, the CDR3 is TGTGCCAGCAGTTACTCAAACCTAGGACAGGGCGTTTCTTTC.

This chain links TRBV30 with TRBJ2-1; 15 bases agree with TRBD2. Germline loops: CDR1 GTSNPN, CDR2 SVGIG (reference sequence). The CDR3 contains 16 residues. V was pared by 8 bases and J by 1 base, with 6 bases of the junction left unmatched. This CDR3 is CAGTSGGPRSYNEQFF. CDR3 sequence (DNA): TGTGCCGGGACTAGCGGGGGGCCTAGATCCTACAATGAGCAGTTCTTC.

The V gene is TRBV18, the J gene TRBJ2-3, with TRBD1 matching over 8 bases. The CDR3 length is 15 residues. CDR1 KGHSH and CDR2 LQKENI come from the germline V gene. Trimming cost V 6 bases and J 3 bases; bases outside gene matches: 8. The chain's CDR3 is CASSRDRSGTDTQYF. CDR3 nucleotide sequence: TGTGCCAGCTCCCGGGACAGGTCGGGTACAGATACGCAGTATTTT.

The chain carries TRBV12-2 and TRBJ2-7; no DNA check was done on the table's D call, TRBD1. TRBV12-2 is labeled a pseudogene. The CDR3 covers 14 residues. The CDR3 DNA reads TGTGCAAAGGCCCTACAGGGACCAACCTACGAGCAGTACTTC. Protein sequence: CAKALQGPTYEQYF.

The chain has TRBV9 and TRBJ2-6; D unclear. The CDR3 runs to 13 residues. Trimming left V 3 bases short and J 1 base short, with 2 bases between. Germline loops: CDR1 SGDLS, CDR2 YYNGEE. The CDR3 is CASSDSGANVLTF. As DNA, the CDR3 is TGTGCCAGCAGCGATTCTGGGGCCAACGTCCTGACTTTC.

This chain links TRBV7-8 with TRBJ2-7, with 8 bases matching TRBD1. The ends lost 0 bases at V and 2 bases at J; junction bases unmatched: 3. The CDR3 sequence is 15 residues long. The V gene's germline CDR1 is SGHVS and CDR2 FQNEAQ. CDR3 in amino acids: CASSLAVRGPYEQYF. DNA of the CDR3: TGTGCCAGCAGCTTAGCAGTCAGGGGGCCCTACGAGCAGTACTTC.

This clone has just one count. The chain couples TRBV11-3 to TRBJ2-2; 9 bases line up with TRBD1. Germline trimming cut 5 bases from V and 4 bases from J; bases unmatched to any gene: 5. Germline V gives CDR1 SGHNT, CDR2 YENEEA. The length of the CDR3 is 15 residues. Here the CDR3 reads CASSMDRGGTGELFF. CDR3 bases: TGTGCCAGCAGCATGGACAGGGGTGGCACCGGGGAGCTGTTTTTT.

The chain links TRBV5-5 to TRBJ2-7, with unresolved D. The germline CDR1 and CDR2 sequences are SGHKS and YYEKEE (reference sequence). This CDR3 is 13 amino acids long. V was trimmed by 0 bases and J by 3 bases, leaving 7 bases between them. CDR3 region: CASSLERRYEQYF. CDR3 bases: TGTGCCAGCAGCTTGGAACGGCGCTACGAGCAGTACTTC. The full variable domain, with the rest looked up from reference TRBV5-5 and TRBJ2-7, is DAGVTQSPTHLIKTRGQQVTLRCSPISGHKSVSWYQQVLGQGPQFIFQYYEKEERGRGNFPDRFSARQFPNYSSELNVNALLLGDSALYLCASSLERRYEQYFGPGTRLTVT.

As DNA, the CDR3 is TGTGCCAGCAGTTTATCCCACGAGCAGTACTTC. This encodes CASSLSHEQYF. The J gene is TRBJ2-7, the V gene TRBV27; D is unclear. Germline CDR1 reads MNHEY; CDR2 reads SMNVEV (reference sequence). V lost 0 bases, J lost 5 bases, and 2 bases lay in between. The CDR3 is 11 residues long.

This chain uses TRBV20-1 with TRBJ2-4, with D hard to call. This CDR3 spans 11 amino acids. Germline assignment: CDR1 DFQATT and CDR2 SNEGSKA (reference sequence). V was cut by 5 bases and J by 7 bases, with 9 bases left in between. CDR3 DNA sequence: TGCAGTGCTTTACTTTCGAACATTCAGTACTTC. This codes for CSALLSNIQYF.

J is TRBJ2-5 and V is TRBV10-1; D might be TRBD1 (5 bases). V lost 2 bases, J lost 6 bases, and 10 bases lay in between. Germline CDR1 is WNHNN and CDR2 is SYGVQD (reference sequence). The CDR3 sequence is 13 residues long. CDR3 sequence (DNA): TGCGCCAGCAGTGAGGGCAGGGAAAAGACCCAGTACTTC. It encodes CASSEGREKTQYF.

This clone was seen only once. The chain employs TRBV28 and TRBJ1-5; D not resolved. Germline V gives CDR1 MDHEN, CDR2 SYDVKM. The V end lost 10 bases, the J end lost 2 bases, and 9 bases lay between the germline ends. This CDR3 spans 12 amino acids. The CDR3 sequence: CATRRGNQPQHF. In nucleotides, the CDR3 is TGTGCCACCAGACGCGGCAATCAGCCCCAGCATTTT.

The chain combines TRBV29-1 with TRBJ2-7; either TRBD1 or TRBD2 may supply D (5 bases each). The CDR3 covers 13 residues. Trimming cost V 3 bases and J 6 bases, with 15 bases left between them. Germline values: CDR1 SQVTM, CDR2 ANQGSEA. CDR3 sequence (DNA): TGCAGCGTTGAGCGAGGGGTCGGTCGCGAGCAGTACTTC. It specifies CSVERGVGREQYF.

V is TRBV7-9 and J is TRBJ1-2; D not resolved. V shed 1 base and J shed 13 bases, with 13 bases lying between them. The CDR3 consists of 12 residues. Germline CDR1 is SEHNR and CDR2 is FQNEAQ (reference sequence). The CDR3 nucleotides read TGTGCCAGCAGCTTAGAAGTTTCCGGTGGCACCTTC. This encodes CASSLEVSGGTF.

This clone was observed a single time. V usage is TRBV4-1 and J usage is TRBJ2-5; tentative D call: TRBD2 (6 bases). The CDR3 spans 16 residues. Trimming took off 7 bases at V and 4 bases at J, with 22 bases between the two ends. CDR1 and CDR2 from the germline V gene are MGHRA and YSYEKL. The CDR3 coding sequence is TGCGCCAGCACCCTAAGAGACCCCGCGGGAACAGAGACCCAGTACTTC. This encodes CASTLRDPAGTETQYF.

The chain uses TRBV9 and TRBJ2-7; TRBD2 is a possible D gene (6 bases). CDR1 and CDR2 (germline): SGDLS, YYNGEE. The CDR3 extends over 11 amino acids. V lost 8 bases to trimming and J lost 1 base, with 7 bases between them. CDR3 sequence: CASGGSYEQYF. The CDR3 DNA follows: TGTGCCAGTGGGGGGTCCTACGAGCAGTACTTC.

The CDR3 sequence: CAWTGLAGVTDTQYF. In DNA form, the CDR3 reads TGTGCCTGGACTGGACTAGCGGGAGTCACAGATACGCAGTATTTT. The V call is TRBV30, the J call TRBJ2-3; 13 bases fit TRBD2. CDR1 is GTSNPN, CDR2 SVGIG, per germline (reference sequence). J gave up 2 bases and V 4 bases, and 3 bases lay outside the gene matches. The CDR3 loop spans 15 amino acids. Full variable domain (rest looked up from reference TRBV30 and TRBJ2-3): SQTIHQWPATLVQPVGSPLSLECTVEGTSNPNLYWYRQAAGRGLQLLFYSVGIGQISSEVPQNLSASRPQDRQFILSSKKLLLSDSGFYLCAWTGLAGVTDTQYFGPGTRLTVL.

The CDR3 region is CAIRTLAGSTDTQYF. In DNA form, the CDR3 reads TGTGCCATCAGGACGCTAGCGGGGAGCACAGATACGCAGTATTTT. The J gene is TRBJ2-3, the V gene TRBV10-3, with TRBD2 matching over 9 bases. The CDR3 contains 15 residues. Trimming at V came to 6 bases and at J to 0 bases, leaving 4 bases not matched to a gene. Germline V gene lookup returns CDR1 ENHRY and CDR2 SYGVKD.

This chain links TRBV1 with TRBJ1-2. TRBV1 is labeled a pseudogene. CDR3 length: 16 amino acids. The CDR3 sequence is CTSRTDVVRKTYGYTF. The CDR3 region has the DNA TGCACCAGCAGAACGGATGTTGTGCGAAAGACCTATGGCTACACCTTC.

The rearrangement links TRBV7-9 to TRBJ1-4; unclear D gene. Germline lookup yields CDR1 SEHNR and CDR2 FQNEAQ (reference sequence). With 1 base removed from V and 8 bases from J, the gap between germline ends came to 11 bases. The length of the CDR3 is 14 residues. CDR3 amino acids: CASSLEGQEEKLFF. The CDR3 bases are TGTGCCAGCAGCTTAGAGGGTCAGGAAGAAAAACTGTTTTTT.

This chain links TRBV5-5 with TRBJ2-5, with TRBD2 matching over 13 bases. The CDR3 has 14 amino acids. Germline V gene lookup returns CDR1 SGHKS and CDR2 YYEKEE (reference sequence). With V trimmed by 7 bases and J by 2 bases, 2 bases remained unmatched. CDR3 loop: CASGGLAGQETQYF. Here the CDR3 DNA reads TGTGCCAGCGGGGGACTAGCGGGGCAAGAGACCCAGTACTTC.

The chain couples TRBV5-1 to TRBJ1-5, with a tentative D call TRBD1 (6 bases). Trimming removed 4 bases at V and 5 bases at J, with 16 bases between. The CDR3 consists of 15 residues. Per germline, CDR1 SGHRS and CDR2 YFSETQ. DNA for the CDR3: TGCGCCAGCAGCCCAGGGGACGGGGTTGATCAGCCCCAGCATTTT. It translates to CASSPGDGVDQPQHF.

The CDR3 spells CASSRDSAIANYGYTF. The CDR3 DNA is TGTGCCAGCAGTAGGGACAGCGCAATAGCTAACTATGGCTACACCTTC. The gene calls are TRBV27 and TRBJ1-2; 7 nucleotides match TRBD1. Germline trimming cut 5 bases from V and 0 bases from J; bases unmatched to any gene: 9. The CDR3 runs to 16 residues. Germline lookup yields CDR1 MNHEY and CDR2 SMNVEV (reference sequence).

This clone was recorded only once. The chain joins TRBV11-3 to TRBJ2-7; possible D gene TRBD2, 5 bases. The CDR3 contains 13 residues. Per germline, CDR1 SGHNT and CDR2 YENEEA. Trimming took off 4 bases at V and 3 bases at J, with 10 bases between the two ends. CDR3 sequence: CASSYGLNYEQYF. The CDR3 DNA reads TGTGCCAGCAGCTATGGACTCAACTACGAGCAGTACTTC.

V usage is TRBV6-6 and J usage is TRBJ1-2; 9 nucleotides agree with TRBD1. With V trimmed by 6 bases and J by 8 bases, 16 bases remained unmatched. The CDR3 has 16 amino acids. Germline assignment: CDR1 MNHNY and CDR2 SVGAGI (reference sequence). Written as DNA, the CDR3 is TGTGCCAGCAGCACTAGGCTGGGACAGGGCCCCTGGGGCTACACCTTC. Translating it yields CASSTRLGQGPWGYTF.

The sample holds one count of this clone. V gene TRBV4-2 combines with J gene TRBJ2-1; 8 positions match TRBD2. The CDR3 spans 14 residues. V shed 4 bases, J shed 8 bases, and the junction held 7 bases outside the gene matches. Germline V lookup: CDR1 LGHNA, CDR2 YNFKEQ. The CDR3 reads CASSPWTSWDEQFF. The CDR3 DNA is TGTGCCAGCAGCCCGTGGACTAGCTGGGATGAGCAGTTCTTC.

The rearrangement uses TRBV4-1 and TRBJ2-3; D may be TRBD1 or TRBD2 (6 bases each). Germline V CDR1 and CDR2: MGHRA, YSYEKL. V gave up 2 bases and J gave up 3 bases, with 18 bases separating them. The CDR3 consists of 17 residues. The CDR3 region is CASSQLKGGRDTDTQYF. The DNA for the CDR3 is TGCGCCAGCAGCCAACTGAAAGGGGGGCGGGATACAGATACGCAGTATTTT.

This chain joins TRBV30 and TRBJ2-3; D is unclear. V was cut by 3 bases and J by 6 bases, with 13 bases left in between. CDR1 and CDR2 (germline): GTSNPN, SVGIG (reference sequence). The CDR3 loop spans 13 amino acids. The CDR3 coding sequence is TGTGCCTGGAGCCCAGGACCTTCCGATACGCAGTATTTT. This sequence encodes CAWSPGPSDTQYF.